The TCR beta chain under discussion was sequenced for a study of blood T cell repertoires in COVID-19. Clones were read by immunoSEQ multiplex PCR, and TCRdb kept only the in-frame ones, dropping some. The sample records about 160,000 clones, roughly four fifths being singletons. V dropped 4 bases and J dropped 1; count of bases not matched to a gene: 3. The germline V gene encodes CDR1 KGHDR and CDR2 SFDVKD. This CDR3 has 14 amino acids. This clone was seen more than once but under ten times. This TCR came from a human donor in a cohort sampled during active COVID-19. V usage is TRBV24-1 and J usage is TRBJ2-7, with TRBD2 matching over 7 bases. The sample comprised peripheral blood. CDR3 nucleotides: TGTGCCACCAGTGACCCAGCGGGGTCCTACGAGCAGTACTTC. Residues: CATSDPAGSYEQYF.